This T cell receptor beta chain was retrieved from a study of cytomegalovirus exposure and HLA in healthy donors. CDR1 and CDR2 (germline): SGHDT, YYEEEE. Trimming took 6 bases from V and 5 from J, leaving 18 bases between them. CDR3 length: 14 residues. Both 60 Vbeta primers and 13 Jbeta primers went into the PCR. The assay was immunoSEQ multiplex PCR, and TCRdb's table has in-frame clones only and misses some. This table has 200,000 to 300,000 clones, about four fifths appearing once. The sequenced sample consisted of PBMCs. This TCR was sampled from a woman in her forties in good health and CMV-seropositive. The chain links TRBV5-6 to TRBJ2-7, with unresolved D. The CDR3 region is CASTRGGIGHEQYF. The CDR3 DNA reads TGTGCCAGCACTCGTGGCGGCATAGGCCACGAGCAGTACTTC.